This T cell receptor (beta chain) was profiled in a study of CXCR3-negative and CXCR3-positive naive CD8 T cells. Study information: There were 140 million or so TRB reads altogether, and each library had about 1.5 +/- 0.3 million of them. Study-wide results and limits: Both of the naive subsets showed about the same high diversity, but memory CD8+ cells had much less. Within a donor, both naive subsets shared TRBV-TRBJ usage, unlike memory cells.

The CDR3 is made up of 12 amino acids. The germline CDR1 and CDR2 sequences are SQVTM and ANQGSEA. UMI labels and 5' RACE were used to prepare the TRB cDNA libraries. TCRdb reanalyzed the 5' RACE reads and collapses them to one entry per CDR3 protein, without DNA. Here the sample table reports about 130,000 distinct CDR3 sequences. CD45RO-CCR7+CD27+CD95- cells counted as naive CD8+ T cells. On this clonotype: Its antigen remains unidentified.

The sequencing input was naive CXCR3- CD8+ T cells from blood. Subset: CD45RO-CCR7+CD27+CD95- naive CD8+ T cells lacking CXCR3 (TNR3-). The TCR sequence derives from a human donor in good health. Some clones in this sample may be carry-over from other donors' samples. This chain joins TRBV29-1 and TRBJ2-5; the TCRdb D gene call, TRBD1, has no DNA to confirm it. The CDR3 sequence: CSVAGVGKTQYF.